The clone carrying this TCR beta chain was seen a handful of times. Antigen: not known. The data were taken from a study of cytomegalovirus exposure and HLA in healthy donors. The study's findings and limits: Associated with HLA alleles at 0.05 false discovery rate in a later analysis were 16,951 TCR beta sequences. Among TCR beta chains, those listed as cytomegalovirus-associated numbered over 150.

With 2 bases clipped from V and 2 bases from J, the junction kept 4 bases outside the gene matches. The CDR3 totals 15 residues. Germline CDR1 is MNHEY and CDR2 is SVGAGI. The PCR ran on 60 Vbeta and 13 Jbeta primers. TCRdb keeps only in-frame clones here, not all; method: immunoSEQ multiplex PCR. The profile shows approximately 160,000 clones, roughly 77% of them singletons. The sequencing sample was made of PBMCs. The TCR was taken from a woman aged 40 to 50 in good health and CMV-seropositive. J is TRBJ2-5 and V is TRBV6-5, with 8 bases lining up with TRBD2. CDR3 sequence: CASSYTAGGQETQYF. The DNA for the CDR3 is TGTGCCAGCAGTTACACCGCGGGAGGACAAGAGACCCAGTACTTC.